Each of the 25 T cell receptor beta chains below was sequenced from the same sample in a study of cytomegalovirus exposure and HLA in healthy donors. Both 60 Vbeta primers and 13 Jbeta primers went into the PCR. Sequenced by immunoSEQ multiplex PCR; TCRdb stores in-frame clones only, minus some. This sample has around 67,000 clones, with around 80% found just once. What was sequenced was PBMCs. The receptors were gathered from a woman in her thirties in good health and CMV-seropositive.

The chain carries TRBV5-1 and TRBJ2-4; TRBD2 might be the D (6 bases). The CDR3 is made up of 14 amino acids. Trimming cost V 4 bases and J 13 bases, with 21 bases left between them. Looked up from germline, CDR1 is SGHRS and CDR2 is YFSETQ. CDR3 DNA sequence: TGCGCCAGCAGCCCGGATAGCCAGGGAGGATACCAGTACTTC. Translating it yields CASSPDSQGGYQYF.

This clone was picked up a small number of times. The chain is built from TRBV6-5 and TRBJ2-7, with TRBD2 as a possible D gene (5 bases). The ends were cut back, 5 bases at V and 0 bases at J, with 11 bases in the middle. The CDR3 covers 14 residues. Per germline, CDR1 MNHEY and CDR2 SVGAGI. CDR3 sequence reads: CASSNGDYSYEQYF. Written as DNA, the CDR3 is TGTGCCAGCAGTAACGGAGACTACTCCTACGAGCAGTACTTC.

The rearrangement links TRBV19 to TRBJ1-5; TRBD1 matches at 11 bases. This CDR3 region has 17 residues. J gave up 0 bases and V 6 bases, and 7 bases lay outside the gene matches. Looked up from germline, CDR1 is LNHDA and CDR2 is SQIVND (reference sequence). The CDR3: CASRPGQGGISNQPQHF. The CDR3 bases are TGTGCCAGTAGGCCGGGACAGGGGGGTATTAGCAATCAGCCCCAGCATTTT.

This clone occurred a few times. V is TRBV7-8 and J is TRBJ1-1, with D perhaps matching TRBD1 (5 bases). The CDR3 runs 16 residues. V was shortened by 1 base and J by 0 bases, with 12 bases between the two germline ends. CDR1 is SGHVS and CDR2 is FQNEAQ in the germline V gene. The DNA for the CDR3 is TGTGCCAGCAGCTTAGGCGGGGGGTTCCTGAACACTGAAGCTTTCTTT. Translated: CASSLGGGFLNTEAFF.

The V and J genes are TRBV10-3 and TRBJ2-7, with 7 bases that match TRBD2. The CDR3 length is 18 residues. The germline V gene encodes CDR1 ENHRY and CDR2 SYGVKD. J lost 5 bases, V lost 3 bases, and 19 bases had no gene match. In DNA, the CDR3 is TGTGCCATCAGTGACCTAGGCGGGAGTCCCGATCGTATCAACGAGCAGTACTTC. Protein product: CAISDLGGSPDRINEQYF.

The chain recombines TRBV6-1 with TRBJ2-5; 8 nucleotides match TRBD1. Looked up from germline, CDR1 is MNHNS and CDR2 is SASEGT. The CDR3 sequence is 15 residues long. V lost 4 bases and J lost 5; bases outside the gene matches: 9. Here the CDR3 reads CASSAPRTGSETQYF. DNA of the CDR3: TGTGCCAGCAGTGCCCCCCGGACAGGGAGCGAGACCCAGTACTTC.

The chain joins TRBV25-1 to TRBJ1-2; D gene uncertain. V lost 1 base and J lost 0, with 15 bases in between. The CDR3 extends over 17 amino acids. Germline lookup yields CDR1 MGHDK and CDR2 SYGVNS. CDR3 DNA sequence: TGTGCCAGCAGTGAATCCTGGCCTTTGGTACCTAACTATGGCTACACCTTC. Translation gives CASSESWPLVPNYGYTF.

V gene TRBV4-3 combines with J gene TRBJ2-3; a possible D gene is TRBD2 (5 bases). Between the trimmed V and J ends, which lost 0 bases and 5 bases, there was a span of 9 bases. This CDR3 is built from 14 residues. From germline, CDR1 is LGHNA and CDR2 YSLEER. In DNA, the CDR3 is TGCGCCAGCAGCCAAGATGTAACTAGAGATACGCAGTATTTT. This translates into CASSQDVTRDTQYF.

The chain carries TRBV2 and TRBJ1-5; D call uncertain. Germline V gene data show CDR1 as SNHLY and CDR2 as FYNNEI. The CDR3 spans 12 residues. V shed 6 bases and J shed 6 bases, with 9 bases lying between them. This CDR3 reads CASSGSSQPQHF. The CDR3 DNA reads TGTGCCAGCAGCGGGAGTAGTCAGCCCCAGCATTTT.

The CDR3: CASSAPISNEQFF. CDR3 in DNA: TGTGCCAGCAGCGCCCCTATCTCCAATGAGCAGTTCTTC. The chain joins TRBV9 to TRBJ2-1; D is unresolved. V was cut by 3 bases and J by 6 bases, with 10 bases left in between. Per the germline V gene, CDR1 is SGDLS and CDR2 is YYNGEE. The CDR3 loop spans 13 amino acids.

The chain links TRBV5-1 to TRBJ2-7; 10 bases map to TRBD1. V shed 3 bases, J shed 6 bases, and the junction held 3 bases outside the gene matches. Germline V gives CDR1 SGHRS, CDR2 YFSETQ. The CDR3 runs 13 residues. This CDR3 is CASSSGTGVEQYF. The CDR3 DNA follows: TGCGCCAGCAGCTCCGGGACAGGGGTCGAGCAGTACTTC.

The CDR3 loop is CASSGDRRVSGYTF. Written as DNA, the CDR3 is TGTGCCAGCAGTGGGGACAGGCGAGTAAGTGGCTACACCTTC. The chain uses TRBV13 and TRBJ1-2, with 8 bases aligning to TRBD1. From germline, CDR1 is PRHDT and CDR2 FYEKMQ (reference sequence). V lost 6 bases to trimming and J lost 7 bases; unmatched junction nucleotides: 10. The length of the CDR3 is 14 residues.

CDR3 DNA: TGTGCCAGCAGCTCAACAGGGGGTGGGGAAAAACTGTTTTTT. Amino acids: CASSSTGGGEKLFF. This rearrangement joins TRBV28 to TRBJ1-4; 8 positions match TRBD1. V shed 6 bases, J shed 8 bases, and the junction held 8 bases outside the gene matches. CDR1 MDHEN and CDR2 SYDVKM come from the germline V gene. The CDR3 has 14 residues.

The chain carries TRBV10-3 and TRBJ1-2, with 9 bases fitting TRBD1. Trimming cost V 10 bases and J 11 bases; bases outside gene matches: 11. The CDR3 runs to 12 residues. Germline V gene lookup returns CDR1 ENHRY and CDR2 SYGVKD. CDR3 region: CATRTGTGLYTF. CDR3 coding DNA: TGTGCCACCAGAACCGGGACAGGGTTATACACCTTC.

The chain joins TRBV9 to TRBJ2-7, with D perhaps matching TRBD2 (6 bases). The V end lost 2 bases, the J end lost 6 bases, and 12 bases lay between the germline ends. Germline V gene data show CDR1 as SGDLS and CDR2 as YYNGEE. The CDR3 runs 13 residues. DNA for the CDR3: TGTGCCAGCAGCGTTGGAGACGGGAGCGAGCAGTACTTC. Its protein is CASSVGDGSEQYF.

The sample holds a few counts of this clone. CDR3 sequence (DNA): TGCGCCAGCAGCCGGACAGGGGGTAAGGCTTTCTTT. Encoded protein: CASSRTGGKAFF. This sequence joins TRBV4-1 and TRBJ1-1; 10 bases fit TRBD1. V lost 4 bases and J lost 11; bases outside the gene matches: 4. The CDR3 is 12 residues long. The germline CDR1 and CDR2 sequences are MGHRA and YSYEKL.

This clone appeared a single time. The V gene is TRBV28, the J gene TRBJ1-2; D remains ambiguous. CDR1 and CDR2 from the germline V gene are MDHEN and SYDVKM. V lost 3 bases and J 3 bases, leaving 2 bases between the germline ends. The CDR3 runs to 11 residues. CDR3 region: CASSFYYGYTF. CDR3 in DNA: TGTGCCAGCAGTTTCTACTATGGCTACACCTTC.

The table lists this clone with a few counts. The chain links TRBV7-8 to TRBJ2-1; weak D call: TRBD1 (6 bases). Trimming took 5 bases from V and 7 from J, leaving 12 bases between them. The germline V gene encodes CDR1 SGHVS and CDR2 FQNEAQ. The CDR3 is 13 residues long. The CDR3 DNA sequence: TGTGCCAGCAGCGAAATCAGGGGAAATGAGCAGTTCTTC. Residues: CASSEIRGNEQFF.

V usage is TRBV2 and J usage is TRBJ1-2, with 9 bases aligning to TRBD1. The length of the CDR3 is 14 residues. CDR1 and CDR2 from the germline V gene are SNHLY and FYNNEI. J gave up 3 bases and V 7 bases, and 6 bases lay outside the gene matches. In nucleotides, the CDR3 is TGTGCCAGCACCCGGACAGGGGACGACTATGGCTACACCTTC. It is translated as CASTRTGDDYGYTF.

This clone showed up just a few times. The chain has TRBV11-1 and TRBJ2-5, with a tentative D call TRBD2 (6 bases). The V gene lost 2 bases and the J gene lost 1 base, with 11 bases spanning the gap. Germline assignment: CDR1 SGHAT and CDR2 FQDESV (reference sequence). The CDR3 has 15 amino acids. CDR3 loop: CASSLYAGLQETQYF. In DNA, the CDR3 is TGTGCCAGCAGCTTATATGCGGGACTCCAAGAGACCCAGTACTTC.

The CDR3: CASRIRAGRGNEQFF. In DNA, the CDR3 is TGTGCCAGCAGGATCCGAGCGGGACGGGGCAATGAGCAGTTCTTC. V usage is TRBV6-1 and J usage is TRBJ2-1, with 7 bases identical to TRBD2. V lost 6 bases to trimming and J lost 6 bases; unmatched junction nucleotides: 11. This CDR3 contains 15 residues. The V gene's germline CDR1 is MNHNS and CDR2 SASEGT.

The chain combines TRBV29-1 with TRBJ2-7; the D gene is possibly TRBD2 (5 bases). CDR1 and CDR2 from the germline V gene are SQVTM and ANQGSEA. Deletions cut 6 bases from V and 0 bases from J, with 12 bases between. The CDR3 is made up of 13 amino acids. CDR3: CSVLSGPSYEQYF. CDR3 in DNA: TGCAGCGTCCTAAGCGGACCCTCCTACGAGCAGTACTTC.

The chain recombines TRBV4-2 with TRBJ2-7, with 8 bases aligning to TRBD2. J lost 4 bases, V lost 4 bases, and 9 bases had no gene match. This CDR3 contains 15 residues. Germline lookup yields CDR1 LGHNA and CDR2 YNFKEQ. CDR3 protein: CASSLGSSGDYEQYF. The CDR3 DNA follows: TGTGCCAGCAGCCTAGGGAGTAGCGGGGATTACGAGCAGTACTTC.

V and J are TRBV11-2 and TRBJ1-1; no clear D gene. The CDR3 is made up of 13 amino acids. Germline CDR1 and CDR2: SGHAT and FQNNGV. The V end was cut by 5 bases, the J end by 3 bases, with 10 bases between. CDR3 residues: CASSPRVDTEAFF. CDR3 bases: TGTGCCAGCAGCCCCCGAGTGGACACTGAAGCTTTCTTT.

The CDR3 DNA follows: TGCGCCAGCAGCTTGGTAAATTCCCCGGGACAGAACTATGGCTACACCTTC. Translating it yields CASSLVNSPGQNYGYTF. This sequence joins TRBV5-1 and TRBJ1-2, with TRBD1 matching 7 bases. Germline V gene lookup returns CDR1 SGHRS and CDR2 YFSETQ. This CDR3 has 17 amino acids. V lost 0 bases and J lost 2; bases outside the gene matches: 10.